This T cell receptor beta chain appears in the sequencing data of a study of shared clonotypes between healthy human individuals. Study in general: CD4 naive and CD4 memory each took three plates per donor, while CD8 naive took two and CD8 memory one.

Study-level findings and limits: Researchers sampled only blood; tissue repertoires likely differ.

Among the donors, all were Caucasian adults who lived in Nashville, Tennessee. In the case of this clone: Its antigen is unidentified.

Germline CDR1 and CDR2: SGHVS and FQNEAQ. CDR3 size: 14 residues. V lost 8 bases and J lost 1; bases outside the gene matches: 5. The data were produced by immunoSEQ multiplex PCR, yet TCRdb's version contains in-frame clones alone and is incomplete. In the table there are around 1.4 million clones, approximately 98.5% of which are singletons. The sequenced sample was naive CD4+ T cells sorted from blood. This sample's subset: CD45RA+ positively selected. The chain is built from TRBV7-8 and TRBJ2-7; TRBD1 matches at 10 bases. This clonotype originated in a young man in good health. CDR3: CASQRDRGSYEQYF. Written as DNA, the CDR3 is TGTGCCAGCCAAAGGGACAGGGGATCCTACGAGCAGTACTTC. The entire variable domain, with the rest obtained from reference TRBV7-8 and TRBJ2-7, is as follows: GAGVSQSPRYKVAKRGQDVALRCDPISGHVSLFWYQQALGQGPEFLTYFQNEAQLDKSGLPSDRFFAERPEGSVSTLKIQRTQQEDSAVYLCASQRDRGSYEQYFGPGTRLTVT.